This T cell receptor (beta chain) was captured by sequencing in a study of naive and memory T cell subsets. Per the germline V gene, CDR1 is MNHEY and CDR2 is SVGEGT. With 4 bases removed from V and 0 bases from J, the gap between germline ends came to 13 bases. This CDR3 is built from 16 residues. Ligated cDNA underwent four rounds of PCR with nested alpha and beta constant region primers and SP2. TCRdb called the UMI-ligation and nested PCR reads again in MiXCR, with one record for every CDR3 protein. Seen here are 35,000 to 40,000 distinct CDR3 sequences, around 10% observed once, and the top ten hold around 3.9%. Ten or more counts support this clonotype. Its antigen is unknown. Study-level points and caveats: Higher TCR numbers at tuberculin sites reflect T cell infiltration, per interpretation.

Treatment given: skin biopsy from PPD injection site in Mantoux-positive individual. The library had UMIs added by 3' ligation of an oligonucleotide to TCR cDNA. Tuberculin skin test biopsies were taken where PPD was injected in Mantoux-positive people. The sequence was obtained from an adult in good health. The chain is built from TRBV6-2 or TRBV6-3 and TRBJ1-5; D not certain. Source: skin, taken from a tuberculin skin test site. CDR3 in amino acids: CASSLAQVNSNQPQHF. The CDR3 nucleotides read TGTGCCAGCAGTTTAGCCCAGGTGAATAGCAATCAGCCCCAGCATTTT.